These T cell receptor beta chains were read from a single sample in a study of cytomegalovirus exposure and HLA in healthy donors. This table comes from immunoSEQ multiplex PCR, and its TCRdb copy is limited to in-frame clones, with some not included. The profile shows 130,000 or so clones, about 87% of them singletons. Specimen: PBMCs. These receptors were taken from a woman under 40 in good health and CMV-seropositive. Each CDR3 is given with its conserved first and last residue. D genes are given only for firm matches. For some rows the clone size is stated as once, few or many, or as a class when expanded; others skip it.

abundance	v_gene	j_gene	d_gene	CDR3aa	CDR3nt
NA	TRBV27	TRBJ1-2	NA	CASSVTRGYGYTF	TGTGCCAGCAGCGTTACCAGGGGCTATGGCTACACCTTC
NA	TRBV28	TRBJ1-2	NA	CASSLRGGGSVGYTF	TGTGCCAGCAGTCTCAGAGGGGGGGGGAGCGTAGGCTACACCTTC
NA	TRBV13	TRBJ1-4	NA	CASSPGLLTNEKLFF	TGTGCCAGCAGCCCGGGTCTCCTCACTAATGAAAAACTGTTTTTT
NA	TRBV4-1	TRBJ2-5	NA	CASSQDRGTQYF	TGCGCCAGCAGCCAAGATAGGGGGACCCAGTACTTC
NA	TRBV27	TRBJ2-1	TRBD2	CASSFSGTSGSRDEQFF	TGTGCCAGCAGTTTCTCCGGGACTAGCGGGAGTAGGGATGAGCAGTTCTTC
NA	TRBV4-1	TRBJ2-5	TRBD1	CASSQDTLQGVGETQYF	TGCGCCAGCAGCCAAGATACCCTACAGGGGGTAGGAGAGACCCAGTACTTC
NA	TRBV28	TRBJ2-7	NA	CASSPLRTRGYEQYF	TGTGCCAGCAGTCCCTTAAGGACCCGGGGCTACGAGCAGTACTTC
NA	TRBV6-5	TRBJ1-2	NA	CASSYEAGRGSYTF	TGTGCCAGCAGTTACGAGGCGGGGCGAGGTAGCTACACCTTC
NA	TRBV9	TRBJ2-1	TRBD2	CASSVNRRGAYNEQFF	TGTGCCAGCAGCGTCAATAGACGGGGGGCCTACAATGAGCAGTTCTTC
once	TRBV7-9	TRBJ1-2	TRBD1	CASSRTGGSNYGYTF	TGTGCCAGCAGCAGAACAGGGGGTTCTAACTATGGCTACACCTTC
NA	TRBV10-3	TRBJ1-3	NA	CAISDRDLRSGNTIYF	TGTGCCATCAGTGATCGGGACTTACGTTCTGGAAACACCATATATTTT
NA	TRBV6-6	TRBJ2-3	NA	CATTLADTQYF	TGTGCCACAACCTTAGCAGATACGCAGTATTTT
NA	TRBV5-1	TRBJ2-2	NA	CASSSSPGELFF	TGCGCCAGCAGCTCTAGCCCCGGGGAGCTGTTTTTT
NA	TRBV27	TRBJ1-6	NA	CASKVGHNSPLHF	TGTGCCAGCAAAGTGGGGCATAATTCACCCCTCCACTTT
NA	TRBV6-1	TRBJ1-3	NA	CASTGSSGNTIYF	TGTGCCAGCACCGGTAGCTCTGGAAACACCATATATTTT
NA	TRBV5-4	TRBJ1-2	TRBD1	CASSLNRGQGYTF	TGTGCCAGCAGCTTGAACAGGGGGCAAGGCTACACCTTC
NA	TRBV5-1	TRBJ1-1	TRBD1	CASSQGGNTEAFF	TGCGCCAGCAGCCAGGGGGGGAACACTGAAGCTTTCTTT
NA	TRBV5-6	TRBJ2-1	NA	CASSLVGGNTNEQFF	TGTGCCAGCAGCTTGGTTGGGGGGAACACCAATGAGCAGTTCTTC
NA	TRBV27	TRBJ2-1	NA	CASSPLPDRPYYNEQFF	TGTGCCAGCAGCCCTCTTCCGGACAGACCCTACTACAATGAGCAGTTCTTC
NA	TRBV4-1	TRBJ1-4	TRBD1	CASSHPPRERETGGRLGEKLFF	TGCGCCAGCAGCCATCCCCCCCGTGAAAGGGAGACAGGGGGCCGTCTTGGTGAAAAACTGTTTTTT
NA	TRBV6-4	TRBJ2-1	TRBD1	CASSDSGTASYNEQFF	TGTGCCAGCAGTGACTCTGGGACAGCCTCCTACAATGAGCAGTTCTTC
NA	TRBV11-3	TRBJ2-1	TRBD1	CASSATGALANEQFF	TGTGCCAGCAGCGCCACAGGGGCCCTGGCGAATGAGCAGTTCTTC
NA	TRBV14	TRBJ2-7	NA	CASSQGPARHF	TGTGCCAGCAGCCAGGGGCCCGCCAGGCACTTC
NA	TRBV28	TRBJ2-7	TRBD2	CASTPSGLNYEQYF	TGTGCCAGCACTCCCTCGGGACTAAACTACGAGCAGTACTTC
NA	TRBV5-1	TRBJ2-7	TRBD1	CASSPETGGFGEQYF	TGCGCCAGCAGCCCAGAGACAGGGGGCTTTGGCGAGCAGTACTTC
NA	TRBV7-8	TRBJ2-2	NA	CASSLLGPGVTGELFF	TGTGCCAGCAGCCTCTTAGGGCCCGGGGTCACCGGGGAGCTGTTTTTT
NA	TRBV7-6	TRBJ1-2	NA	CASSSINGGGYTF	TGTGCCAGCAGCTCTATAAACGGGGGTGGCTACACCTTC
few	TRBV7-9	TRBJ2-1	NA	CASQGGRGSYNEQFF	TGTGCCAGCCAGGGGGGCAGGGGCTCCTACAATGAGCAGTTCTTC
NA	TRBV28	TRBJ2-3	TRBD2	CASSSPSSGITDTQYF	TGTGCCAGCAGTTCCCCATCTAGCGGGATAACAGATACGCAGTATTTT
NA	TRBV2	TRBJ2-1	TRBD2	CASSDVGGRGSYNEQFF	TGTGCCAGCAGTGACGTTGGCGGGAGGGGTTCCTACAATGAGCAGTTCTTC
NA	TRBV11-2	TRBJ2-4	TRBD1	CASSGQGKIIQYF	TGTGCCAGCAGCGGACAGGGGAAAATCATTCAGTACTTC
NA	TRBV6-5	TRBJ1-4	NA	CASSYSNFPEKLFF	TGTGCCAGCAGTTACTCCAACTTCCCTGAAAAACTGTTTTTT
NA	TRBV10-3	TRBJ2-7	TRBD2	CAISGGGRLSGYEQYF	TGTGCCATCAGTGGGGGCGGGAGATTATCTGGGTACGAGCAGTACTTC
NA	TRBV6-5	TRBJ2-2	NA	CASSLISGELFF	TGTGCCAGCAGCCTTATTTCCGGGGAGCTGTTTTTT
once	TRBV6-1	TRBJ2-5	NA	CASSLEGETQYF	TGTGCCAGCAGCCTAGAGGGAGAGACCCAGTACTTC
NA	TRBV28	TRBJ1-2	NA	CASTLKMGIQDYGYTF	TGTGCCAGCACCCTTAAGATGGGGATACAGGACTATGGCTACACCTTC
once	TRBV5-1	TRBJ2-2	NA	CASRAGTPNTGELFF	TGCGCCAGCAGAGCCGGGACACCGAACACCGGGGAGCTGTTTTTT
NA	TRBV28	TRBJ1-2	TRBD1	CASSAYRGQWHGYTF	TGTGCCAGCAGTGCCTACAGGGGGCAGTGGCATGGCTACACCTTC
NA	TRBV4-1	TRBJ2-3	TRBD2	CASSRAGVSTDTQYF	TGCGCCAGCAGTCGAGCGGGGGTAAGCACAGATACGCAGTATTTT
NA	TRBV14	TRBJ2-1	TRBD1	CASSQVTGGSEQFF	TGTGCCAGCAGCCAAGTAACAGGGGGCAGTGAGCAGTTCTTC
NA	TRBV9	TRBJ2-3	NA	CASRATSGSTDTQYF	TGTGCCAGCAGGGCGACTAGTGGGAGCACAGATACGCAGTATTTT
NA	TRBV5-1	TRBJ1-1	TRBD1	CASSWTGGTTEAFF	TGCGCCAGCAGCTGGACAGGGGGGACCACTGAAGCTTTCTTT
NA	TRBV5-1	TRBJ1-2	NA	CASSLEGRGGYTF	TGCGCCAGCAGCTTGGAAGGAAGGGGCGGCTACACCTTC
NA	TRBV7-9	TRBJ2-3	TRBD2	CASSLGLAGVGDTQYF	TGTGCCAGCAGCCTAGGACTAGCGGGAGTAGGAGATACGCAGTATTTT
NA	TRBV9	TRBJ1-4	TRBD1	CASSAPGGNEKLFF	TGTGCCAGCAGCGCTCCAGGGGGGAATGAAAAACTGTTTTTT
NA	TRBV28	TRBJ1-2	TRBD1	CASGGDRGQGYTF	TGTGCCAGCGGGGGGGACAGGGGGCAAGGCTACACCTTC
NA	TRBV19	TRBJ2-1	TRBD2	CASSITSGRDHQFF	TGTGCCAGTAGTATTACTAGCGGGAGGGATCATCAGTTCTTC
once	TRBV2	TRBJ2-3	TRBD2	CASSGLAGITDTQYF	TGTGCCAGCAGTGGACTAGCGGGAATCACAGATACGCAGTATTTT
NA	TRBV27	TRBJ2-3	TRBD2	CASSLFWGTSGAAKSTDTQYF	TGTGCCAGCAGTTTATTCTGGGGGACTAGCGGGGCGGCAAAAAGCACAGATACGCAGTATTTT
NA	TRBV28	TRBJ2-3	TRBD2	CASSSGGAGVGDTQYF	TGTGCCAGCAGTTCGGGGGGAGCGGGAGTTGGGGATACGCAGTATTTT
NA	TRBV28	TRBJ2-5	NA	CASSLLIGGGAAETQYF	TGTGCCAGCAGTTTATTAATTGGGGGGGGCGCAGCCGAGACCCAGTACTTC
NA	TRBV27	TRBJ2-1	TRBD2	CASRPGLADNEQFF	TGTGCCAGCAGACCGGGACTAGCGGACAATGAGCAGTTCTTC
NA	TRBV2	TRBJ2-1	TRBD1	CASRKTGGGGNEQFF	TGTGCCAGCCGGAAGACAGGGGGCGGGGGCAATGAGCAGTTCTTC